The 24 T cell receptor beta chains presented below share a single source sample, sequenced in a study of T cell responses to AZD1222 COVID-19 vaccine. Here immunoSEQ multiplex PCR was the method, and the copy in TCRdb shows in-frame clones only, minus some. The table lists 75,000 to 90,000 clones, 92% of them singletons. The material was peripheral blood, obtained 28 days after the second AZD1222 dose. The source is an adult who received the AZD1222 COVID-19 vaccine.

There are a few counts of this clone. The CDR3 region is CASSLVEYEQYF. CDR3 DNA: TGTGCCAGCAGCTTAGTCGAGTACGAGCAGTACTTC. The chain is built from TRBV11-2 and TRBJ2-7; D gene unclear. The CDR3 runs to 12 residues. In germline, CDR1 is SGHAT, CDR2 FQNNGV. Trimming took off 1 base at V and 4 bases at J, with 5 bases between the two ends.

This clone has a handful of counts. The chain carries TRBV30 and TRBJ1-3, with 8 bases fitting TRBD1. The germline V gene has CDR1 GTSNPN and CDR2 SVGIG (reference sequence). The junction had 4 bases not matched to a gene; V was cut back by 0 bases and J by 6 bases. The CDR3 loop spans 14 amino acids. The CDR3, as DNA: TGTGCCTGGAGTGTAGGACAGGGAGTAAACACCATATATTTT. This gives the protein CAWSVGQGVNTIYF.

The rearrangement joins TRBV7-9 to TRBJ1-1; D not certain. Germline V CDR1 and CDR2: SEHNR, FQNEAQ (reference sequence). V lost 5 bases to trimming and J lost 0 bases, with 7 bases between them. The CDR3 loop spans 13 amino acids. As DNA, the CDR3 is TGTGCCAGCAGCACCGGGGTGAACACTGAAGCTTTCTTT. This sequence encodes CASSTGVNTEAFF.

The chain links TRBV7-2 to TRBJ2-1; TRBD2 matches 10 bases. The V segment lost 4 bases and the J segment 6 bases; nucleotides outside the gene matches: 6. The CDR3 loop spans 15 amino acids. Germline V gene data show CDR1 as SGHTA and CDR2 as FQGNSA. The CDR3 loop reads CASSSSGGARNEQFF. CDR3 nucleotides: TGTGCCAGCAGCTCGAGCGGGGGGGCCCGCAATGAGCAGTTCTTC.

The chain couples TRBV2 to TRBJ1-5, with D unresolved. Germline V CDR1 and CDR2: SNHLY, FYNNEI. V was shortened by 10 bases and J by 0 bases, with 10 bases between the two germline ends. The CDR3 has 13 residues. The CDR3 nucleotides read TGTGCCAAGGAGCAGGTTAGCAATCAGCCCCAGCATTTT. This sequence encodes CAKEQVSNQPQHF.

The chain is built from TRBV28 and TRBJ2-5; 11 nucleotides match TRBD2. CDR1 and CDR2 (germline): MDHEN, SYDVKM. The V gene end was trimmed by 1 base and the J gene end by 9 bases; junction bases not matched to a gene: 10. There are 16 residues in the CDR3. CDR3 DNA: TGTGCCAGCAGTTTATTTGCTAGCGGGAGGCCAGGAGCCCAGTACTTC. It yields the protein CASSLFASGRPGAQYF.

Written as DNA, the CDR3 is TGTGCCAGCAGCATATCGACAGGGGCTATTGGAAACACCATATATTTT. This translates into CASSISTGAIGNTIYF. The J gene is TRBJ1-3, the V gene TRBV11-3; 8 bases map to TRBD1. CDR3 size: 16 residues. CDR1 and CDR2 (germline): SGHNT, YENEEA. J was trimmed by 3 bases and V by 5 bases; bases with no gene match: 9.

This clone came up a few times. The chain recombines TRBV5-1 with TRBJ2-7; D possibly corresponds to TRBD1 (5 bases). The V and J ends lost 4 bases and 6 bases respectively, with 17 bases between them. In germline, CDR1 is SGHRS, CDR2 YFSETQ. This CDR3 spans 14 amino acids. The DNA of the CDR3 is TGCGCCAGCAGCAGGGGCGGCTTGAGCCCCGAGCAGTACTTC. Translating it yields CASSRGGLSPEQYF.

This chain's CDR3 is CASSIQGGLYYGYTF. CDR3 nucleotide sequence: TGTGCCAGTAGTATACAGGGGGGGCTCTACTATGGCTACACCTTC. The chain couples TRBV19 to TRBJ1-2; TRBD1 agrees at 7 bases. The V and J ends lost 2 bases and 3 bases, in that order; junction bases with no gene match: 6. From germline, CDR1 is LNHDA and CDR2 SQIVND (reference sequence). This CDR3 comprises 15 residues.

CDR3 nucleotide sequence: TGCAGCGTTCGGGGTGGGATGAACACTGAAGCTTTCTTT. This codes for CSVRGGMNTEAFF. The rearrangement joins TRBV29-1 to TRBJ1-1, with D unclear. This CDR3 has 13 amino acids. Germline V gene lookup returns CDR1 SQVTM and CDR2 ANQGSEA. V was shortened by 5 bases and J by 0 bases, with 10 bases between the two germline ends. The full variable domain, rest sourced from reference TRBV29-1 and TRBJ1-1, is SAVISQKPSRDICQRGTSLTIQCQVDSQVTMMFWYRQQPGQSLTLIATANQGSEATYESGFVIDKFPISRPNLTFSTLTVSNMSPEDSSIYLCSVRGGMNTEAFFGQGTRLTVV.

The rearrangement links TRBV27 to TRBJ2-3; D remains ambiguous. Trimming cost V 6 bases and J 6 bases, with 13 bases left between them. The CDR3 has 13 residues. Germline values: CDR1 MNHEY, CDR2 SMNVEV (reference sequence). The chain's CDR3 is CASSNGVVDTQYF. The CDR3 DNA sequence: TGTGCCAGCAGCAACGGAGTGGTGGATACGCAGTATTTT.

The chain couples TRBV7-9 to TRBJ2-1, with TRBD2 identical over 7 bases. The CDR3 runs 14 residues. The V and J ends lost 11 bases and 10 bases, in that order; junction bases with no gene match: 17. Germline V gene sequence: CDR1 SEHNR, CDR2 FQNEAQ (reference sequence). The chain's CDR3 is CAALRDRAGVEQFF. DNA for the CDR3: TGTGCCGCGCTCCGCGACCGGGCGGGGGTCGAGCAGTTCTTC.

This clone was counted a single time. The rearrangement uses TRBV28 and TRBJ1-2; 8 nucleotides agree with TRBD1. Germline CDR1 MDHEN, CDR2 SYDVKM. The CDR3 sequence is 14 residues long. Losses at the gene ends were 3 bases for V and 6 bases for J; bases not matched to a gene: 6. The chain's CDR3 is CASSLQWTGNGYTF. Written as DNA, the CDR3 is TGTGCCAGCAGTTTGCAGTGGACAGGGAATGGCTACACCTTC.

The chain joins TRBV7-2 to TRBJ2-5, with unresolved D. The CDR3 length is 16 residues. Looked up from germline, CDR1 is SGHTA and CDR2 is FQGNSA. Trimming took 8 bases from V and 1 from J, leaving 20 bases between them. CDR3: CASVARTYSIQETQYF. The CDR3 nucleotides are TGTGCCAGCGTCGCCCGAACGTACTCGATCCAAGAGACCCAGTACTTC.

This sequence joins TRBV10-1 and TRBJ2-7; D may be TRBD1 (6 bases). The CDR3 covers 12 residues. V was cut by 10 bases and J by 3 bases, with 13 bases left in between. Germline V gene sequence: CDR1 WNHNN, CDR2 SYGVQD (reference sequence). The CDR3 DNA sequence: TGCGCCATCCTTCGGGACAACTACGAGCAGTACTTC. The encoded protein is CAILRDNYEQYF.

This clone has just a few counts. The chain uses TRBV6-5 and TRBJ2-2, with a weak D call TRBD2 (6 bases). V was pared by 9 bases and J by 3 bases, with 14 bases between. CDR3 length: 14 amino acids. From germline, CDR1 is MNHEY and CDR2 SVGAGI. The CDR3 reads CASRLVQDTGELFF. Here the CDR3 DNA reads TGTGCCAGTCGACTAGTTCAGGACACCGGGGAGCTGTTTTTT.

The chain carries TRBV4-1 and TRBJ1-5; 7 bases are a match to TRBD1. The CDR3 extends over 15 amino acids. Losses at the gene ends were 6 bases for V and 1 base for J; bases not matched to a gene: 6. Germline-derived CDR1 and CDR2 are MGHRA and YSYEKL. The CDR3 nucleotides are TGCGCCAGCAGGCCAGACAGGGTGAGCAATCAGCCCCAGCATTTT. Amino acids: CASRPDRVSNQPQHF.

Concerning this clone itself: Other DNA sequences in the same sample also yield this CDR3. This chain uses TRBV19 with TRBJ1-2; D not resolved. Germline CDR1 reads LNHDA; CDR2 reads SQIVND (reference sequence). There are 13 residues in the CDR3. V was clipped by 1 base and J by 0 bases, with 3 bases between them. The CDR3 DNA is TGTGCCAGTAGTATAGGATCTAACTATGGCTACACCTTC. It is translated as CASSIGSNYGYTF.

This clone was found once. This sequence joins TRBV10-3 and TRBJ2-1; 7 bases map to TRBD2. J was trimmed by 4 bases and V by 11 bases; bases with no gene match: 14. This CDR3 comprises 15 residues. Germline V gene data show CDR1 as ENHRY and CDR2 as SYGVKD. The CDR3 reads CASNLGGREYNEQFF. The CDR3 coding sequence is TGTGCCTCGAACTTGGGAGGGAGAGAGTACAATGAGCAGTTCTTC.

V usage is TRBV2 and J usage is TRBJ2-7; 8 bases match TRBD1. Germline V lookup: CDR1 SNHLY, CDR2 FYNNEI. Losses at the gene ends were 6 bases for V and 7 bases for J; bases not matched to a gene: 14. The CDR3 is 15 residues long. The CDR3 region is CASRDPTGAAVEQYF. The CDR3 bases are TGTGCCAGCAGAGACCCGACAGGGGCAGCAGTTGAGCAGTACTTC.

This rearrangement joins TRBV29-1 to TRBJ2-5; D is unclear. Trimming left V 0 bases short and J 3 bases short, with 11 bases between. The CDR3 spans 14 residues. Germline values: CDR1 SQVTM, CDR2 ANQGSEA. The CDR3 protein is CSVEESGGKETQYF. The CDR3 DNA sequence: TGCAGCGTTGAAGAATCGGGCGGAAAAGAGACCCAGTACTTC.

The chain carries TRBV19 and TRBJ2-1, with 8 nucleotides matching TRBD2. The CDR3 is 16 residues long. V shed 5 bases and J 12 bases; nucleotides not matched to a gene: 18. Per germline, CDR1 LNHDA and CDR2 SQIVND (reference sequence). The CDR3 protein is CASSPREGRAGSRQFF. The DNA for the CDR3 is TGTGCCAGTAGTCCCCGGGAGGGGAGGGCCGGGTCGCGGCAGTTCTTC. Drawing the rest from reference TRBV19 and TRBJ2-1, the complete variable domain is DGGITQSPKYLFRKEGQNVTLSCEQNLNHDAMYWYRQDPGQGLRLIYYSQIVNDFQKGDIAEGYSVSREKKESFPLTVTSAQKNPTAFYLCASSPREGRAGSRQFFGPGTRLTVL.

The chain recombines TRBV18 with TRBJ1-2; 7 bases line up with TRBD1. With 3 bases clipped from V and 6 bases from J, the junction kept 10 bases outside the gene matches. In germline, CDR1 is KGHSH, CDR2 LQKENI. This CDR3 contains 15 residues. The CDR3 nucleotides read TGTGCCAGCTCACCTGCACAGGGGCGATGGCATGGCTACACCTTC. Translated: CASSPAQGRWHGYTF.

The chain employs TRBV2 and TRBJ2-2, with D perhaps TRBD1 or TRBD2 (6 bases each). Trimming pared 4 bases from V and 5 bases from J, leaving 14 bases between. Germline V gene data show CDR1 as SNHLY and CDR2 as FYNNEI. This CDR3 is built from 15 residues. CDR3 region: CASSGGATRTGELFF. CDR3 nucleotides: TGTGCCAGCAGTGGGGGGGCCACTCGTACCGGGGAGCTGTTTTTT.